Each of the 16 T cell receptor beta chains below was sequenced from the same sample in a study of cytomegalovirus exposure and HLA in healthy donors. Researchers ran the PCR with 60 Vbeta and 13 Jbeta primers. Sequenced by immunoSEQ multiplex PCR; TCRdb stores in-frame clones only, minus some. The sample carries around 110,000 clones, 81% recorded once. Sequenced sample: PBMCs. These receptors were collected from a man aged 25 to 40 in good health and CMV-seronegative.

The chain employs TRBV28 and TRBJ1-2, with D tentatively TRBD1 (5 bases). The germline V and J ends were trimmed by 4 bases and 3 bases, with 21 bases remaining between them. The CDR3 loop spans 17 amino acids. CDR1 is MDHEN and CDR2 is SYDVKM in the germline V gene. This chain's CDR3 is CASSSPPGQRRYYGYTF. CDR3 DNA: TGTGCCAGCAGTTCACCCCCCGGACAAAGAAGGTACTATGGCTACACCTTC.

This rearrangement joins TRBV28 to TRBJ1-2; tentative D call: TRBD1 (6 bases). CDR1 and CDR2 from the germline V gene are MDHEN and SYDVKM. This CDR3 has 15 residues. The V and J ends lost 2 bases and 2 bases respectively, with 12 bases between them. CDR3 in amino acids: CASSLGGARNYGYTF. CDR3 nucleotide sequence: TGTGCCAGCAGTTTAGGGGGGGCGCGAAACTATGGCTACACCTTC.

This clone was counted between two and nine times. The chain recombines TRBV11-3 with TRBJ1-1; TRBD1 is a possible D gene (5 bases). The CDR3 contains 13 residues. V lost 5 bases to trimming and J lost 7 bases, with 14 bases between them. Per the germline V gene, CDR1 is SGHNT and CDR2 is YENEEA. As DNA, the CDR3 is TGTGCCAGCAGCCCCGAAGGGGCTAGTGAAGCTTTCTTT. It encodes CASSPEGASEAFF.

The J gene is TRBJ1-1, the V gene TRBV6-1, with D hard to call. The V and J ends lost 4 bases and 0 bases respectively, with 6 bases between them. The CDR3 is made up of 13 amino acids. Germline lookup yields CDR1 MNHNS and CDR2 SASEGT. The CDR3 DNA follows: TGTGCCAGCAGTGGATACATGAACACTGAAGCTTTCTTT. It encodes CASSGYMNTEAFF.

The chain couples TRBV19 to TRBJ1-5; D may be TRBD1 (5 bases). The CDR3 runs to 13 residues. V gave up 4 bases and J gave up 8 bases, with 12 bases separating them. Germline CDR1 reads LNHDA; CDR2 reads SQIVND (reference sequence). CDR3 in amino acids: CASSTPGGKPQHF. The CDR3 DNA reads TGTGCCAGTAGTACCCCCGGGGGGAAGCCCCAGCATTTT.

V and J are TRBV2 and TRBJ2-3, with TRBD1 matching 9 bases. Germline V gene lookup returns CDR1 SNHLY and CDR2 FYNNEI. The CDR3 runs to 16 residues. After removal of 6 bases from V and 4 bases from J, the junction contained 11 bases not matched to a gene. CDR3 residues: CASRAPTGQGSDTQYF. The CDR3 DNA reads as TGTGCCAGCAGGGCCCCGACCGGACAGGGGTCAGATACGCAGTATTTT.

CDR3 amino acids: CASSLRREGLYEQYF. The CDR3, as DNA: TGTGCCAGCAGTTTAAGGCGGGAGGGATTATACGAGCAGTACTTC. The chain employs TRBV28 and TRBJ2-7, with 9 positions matching TRBD2. CDR3 size: 15 residues. V was clipped by 2 bases and J by 4 bases; unmatched bases: 6. The germline CDR1 and CDR2 sequences are MDHEN and SYDVKM.

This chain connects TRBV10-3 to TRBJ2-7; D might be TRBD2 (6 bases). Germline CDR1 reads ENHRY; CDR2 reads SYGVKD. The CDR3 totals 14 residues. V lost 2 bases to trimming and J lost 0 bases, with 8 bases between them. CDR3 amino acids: CAISERDSSYEQYF. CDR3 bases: TGTGCCATCAGTGAGCGGGACTCCTCCTACGAGCAGTACTTC.

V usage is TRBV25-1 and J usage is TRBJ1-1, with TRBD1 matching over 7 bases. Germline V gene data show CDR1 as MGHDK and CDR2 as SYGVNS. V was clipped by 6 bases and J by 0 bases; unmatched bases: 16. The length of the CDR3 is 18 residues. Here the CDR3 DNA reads TGTGCCAGCAGCGGTTTGGCGGGACAGCGTCACATGAACACTGAAGCTTTCTTT. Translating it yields CASSGLAGQRHMNTEAFF.

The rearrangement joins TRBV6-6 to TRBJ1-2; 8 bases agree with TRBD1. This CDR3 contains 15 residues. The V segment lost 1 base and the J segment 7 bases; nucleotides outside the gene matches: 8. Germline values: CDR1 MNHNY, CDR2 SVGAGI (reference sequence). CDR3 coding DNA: TGTGCCAGCAGTTACTTCCAGGGGGCGTCTGGTGGCTACACCTTC. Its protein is CASSYFQGASGGYTF.

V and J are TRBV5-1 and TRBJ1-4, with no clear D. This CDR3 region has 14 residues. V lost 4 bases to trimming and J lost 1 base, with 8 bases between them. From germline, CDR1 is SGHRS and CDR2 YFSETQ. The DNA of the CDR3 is TGCGCCAGCAGCCTGCGGGGAACTAATGAAAAACTGTTTTTT. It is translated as CASSLRGTNEKLFF.

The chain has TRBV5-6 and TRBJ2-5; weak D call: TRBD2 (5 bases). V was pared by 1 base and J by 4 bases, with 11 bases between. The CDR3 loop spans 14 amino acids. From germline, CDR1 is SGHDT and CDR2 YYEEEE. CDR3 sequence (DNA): TGTGCCAGCAGCTTGCCCTCTGAGGGAGAGACCCAGTACTTC. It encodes CASSLPSEGETQYF. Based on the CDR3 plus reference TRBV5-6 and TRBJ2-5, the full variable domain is DAGVTQSPTHLIKTRGQQVTLRCSPKSGHDTVSWYQQALGQGPQFIFQYYEEEERQRGNFPDRFSGHQFPNYSSELNVNALLLGDSALYLCASSLPSEGETQYFGPGTRLLVL.

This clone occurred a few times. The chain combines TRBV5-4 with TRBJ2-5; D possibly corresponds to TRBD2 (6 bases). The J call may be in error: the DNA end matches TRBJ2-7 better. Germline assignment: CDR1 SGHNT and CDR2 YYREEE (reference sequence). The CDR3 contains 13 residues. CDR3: CASRVGGTYEQYF. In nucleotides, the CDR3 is TGTGCCAGCAGGGTTGGGGGGACCTACGAGCAGTACTTC.

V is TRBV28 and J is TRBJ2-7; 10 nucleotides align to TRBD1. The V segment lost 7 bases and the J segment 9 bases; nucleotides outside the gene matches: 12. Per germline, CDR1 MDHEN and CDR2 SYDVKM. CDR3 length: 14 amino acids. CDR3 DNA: TGTGCCAGCACCCAGACAGGGGGCTTAGTTTGGCAGTACTTC. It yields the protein CASTQTGGLVWQYF.

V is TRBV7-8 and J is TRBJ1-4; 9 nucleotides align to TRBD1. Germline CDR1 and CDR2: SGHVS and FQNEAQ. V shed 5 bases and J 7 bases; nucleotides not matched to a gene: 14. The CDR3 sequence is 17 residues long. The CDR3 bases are TGTGCCAGCAGCCCTAGGTCCGCCGGGACAGGGATTGAAAAACTGTTTTTT. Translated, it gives CASSPRSAGTGIEKLFF.

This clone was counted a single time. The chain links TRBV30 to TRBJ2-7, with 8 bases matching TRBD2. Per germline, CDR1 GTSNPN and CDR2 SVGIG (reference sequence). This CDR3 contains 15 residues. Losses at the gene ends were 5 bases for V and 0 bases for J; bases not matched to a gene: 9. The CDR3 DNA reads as TGTGCCTGGTCCCGGGGGGGGGTCCTCTCCTACGAGCAGTACTTC. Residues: CAWSRGGVLSYEQYF.